These T cell receptor beta chains were read from a single sample in a study of T-cell reconstitution after alpha-beta-depleted transplantation in children. TCRdb analysed the PCR reads with MiXCR anew, one entry per CDR3 protein. The sample lists 200,000 to 250,000 distinct CDR3 sequences, about 8.2% occurring once. This material consisted of PBMCs, mostly from graft donor cells, taken 360 days after TCRalphabeta/CD19-depleted stem cell transplant. The receptor set was obtained from a male patient between 2 and 15 years old who had a stem cell transplant for acute myeloid leukemia, so the T cells may come from the graft donor. CDR3s include the opening cysteine and the closing phenylalanine or tryptophan. Each record gives: J gene, clone size, D gene, V gene, CDR3 length, CDR3 protein. A D gene is named only where the DNA matches it firmly. The size of a clone is reported for some rows only, either as once, few or many, or as a class for expanded clones.

TRBJ2-3	many	NA	TRBV20-1	13	CSARAESTDTQYF
TRBJ1-2	many	TRBD1	TRBV28	16	CASSPRAFRGNYGYTF
TRBJ2-1	many	NA	TRBV10-3	15	CAISEERKYYREQFF
TRBJ2-2	many	NA	TRBV3-1	14	CASTLEGSTGELFF
TRBJ2-7	few	NA	TRBV7-9	12	CASSRISYEQYF
TRBJ2-2	many	TRBD2	TRBV11-2	15	CASAPGGGGTGELFF
TRBJ2-2	few	NA	TRBV7-2	12	CASSFRGGELFF
TRBJ1-2	many	NA	TRBV12-3/TRBV12-4	14	CASSFSQLDYGYTF
TRBJ1-5	NA	NA	TRBV5-1	15	CASSSTAGSNQPQHF
TRBJ2-1	many	NA	TRBV20-1	11	CSASWEDEQFF
TRBJ1-2	NA	NA	TRBV6-5	16	CASSSLLTVTSYGYTF
TRBJ2-5	few	NA	TRBV20-1	11	CSATHFETQYF
TRBJ2-1	many	NA	TRBV5-1	15	CASSPLVYYYNEQFF
TRBJ2-7	NA	NA	TRBV7-9	14	CASSSWTANYEQYF
TRBJ2-1	many	NA	TRBV6-1	16	CASNQMWEGAYNEQFF
TRBJ1-1	NA	NA	TRBV20-1	12	CSAARGDTEAFF
TRBJ2-2	NA	NA	TRBV9	14	CASRPLGSTGELFF
TRBJ2-1	many	NA	TRBV12-3/TRBV12-4	14	CASSFSAAYNEQFF
TRBJ2-3	few	TRBD1	TRBV9	16	CASSAGDRDLTDTQYF
TRBJ2-7	many	NA	TRBV3-1	14	CASSQGDFSYEQYF
TRBJ2-3	NA	TRBD1	TRBV20-1	16	CSAPRQDRGRPDTQYF
TRBJ2-3	many	TRBD2	TRBV10-3	15	CAISRLAGVADTQYF
TRBJ2-2	few	TRBD1	TRBV5-1	17	CASRLTPGQTVPGELFF
TRBJ2-1	NA	TRBD2	TRBV10-3	14	CAISEAGPYNEQFF
TRBJ2-5	NA	TRBD2	TRBV12-3/TRBV12-4	18	CASSSTPGLAGGQSTQYF
TRBJ2-1	NA	NA	TRBV20-1	13	CSADEETYNEQFF
TRBJ1-2	many	NA	TRBV7-8	14	CASSLGDIPYGYTF
TRBJ2-3	many	TRBD2	TRBV4-2	16	CASSSQLAGGTDTQFF
TRBJ2-5	many	TRBD2	TRBV29-1	13	CSVETSAEETQYF
TRBJ2-5	many	NA	TRBV7-4	14	CASSLGGTKETQYF
TRBJ2-7	many	NA	TRBV27	13	CASSVPGSYEQYF
TRBJ1-4	many	NA	TRBV6-1	14	CASSTGSFPEKLFF
TRBJ2-3	NA	NA	TRBV2	10	CASRTGQQYF
TRBJ2-5	few	NA	TRBV12-5	14	CASGVNRVGETQYF
TRBJ2-2	few	TRBD1	TRBV11-1	16	CASRPTGQGAHGELFF
TRBJ2-4	few	NA	TRBV5-1	15	CARAWGDLAKNIQYF
TRBJ1-6	NA	NA	TRBV21-1	16	CASTKEYPGDDSPLHF
TRBJ1-5	many	NA	TRBV28	15	CASSHRGQIHQPQHF
TRBJ2-5	NA	NA	TRBV12-3/TRBV12-4	14	CASSFGAGQETQYF
TRBJ1-2	few	TRBD1	TRBV29-1	14	CSVGTQGDNYGYTF
TRBJ2-7	NA	TRBD2	TRBV20-1	17	CSARDTSGRALPYEQYF
TRBJ2-5	few	TRBD1	TRBV29-1	13	CSVVTGGQETQYF
TRBJ1-3	few	NA	TRBV5-5	13	CASSSRGGNTIYF
TRBJ1-1	few	TRBD1	TRBV12-3/TRBV12-4	13	CASGDRVYVEAFF
TRBJ2-1	few	TRBD2	TRBV7-8	15	CASTRGASGGNEQFF
TRBJ1-1	many	NA	TRBV20-1	13	CSARGVLGTEAFF
TRBJ2-4	few	NA	TRBV7-9	15	CASSLSALAKNIQYF
TRBJ2-1	NA	NA	TRBV7-9	14	CASSLREGGIEQFF
TRBJ2-1	many	TRBD2	TRBV11-3	13	CASSLSSGNEQFF
TRBJ2-7	NA	TRBD2	TRBV29-1	16	CSVVGPLAGGPYEQYF
TRBJ2-3	NA	TRBD2	TRBV20-1	15	CSARASGGDSDTQYF
TRBJ2-2	many	NA	TRBV15	12	CATSRAPGELFF
TRBJ2-5	NA	TRBD2	TRBV18	16	CASSQSLAGGQETQYF
TRBJ2-5	NA	NA	TRBV20-1	15	CSAKWAWGKGETQYF
TRBJ2-2	few	TRBD1	TRBV20-1	16	CSAGDRGAPNTGELFF
TRBJ2-3	NA	TRBD2	TRBV27	15	CASSSRGGSTDTQYF
TRBJ2-7	NA	TRBD2	TRBV7-2	16	CASSLNLPGLAGEQYF
TRBJ2-2	few	NA	TRBV15	16	CATSGYTGTNTGELFF
TRBJ2-7	NA	NA	TRBV7-2	14	CASSLGWGAYEQYF
TRBJ1-3	NA	TRBD1	TRBV7-9	15	CASSLTGGSGNTIYF